This TCR beta chain comes out of a study of cytomegalovirus exposure and HLA in healthy donors. CDR1 and CDR2 from the germline V gene are ENHRY and SYGVKD. The length of the CDR3 is 13 residues. V lost 11 bases to trimming and J lost 3 bases; unmatched junction nucleotides: 10. General study points: Associated with cytomegalovirus, according to the listing, were 150 to 200 TCR beta chains.

A remark on this clone: What it recognizes is unknown.

The table came from immunoSEQ multiplex PCR; TCRdb's copy has only in-frame clones and leaves some out. The data contain 100,000 to 150,000 clones, about nine tenths of them singletons. The donors were in the roughly 120-subject validation cohort, distinct from the roughly 600-subject first cohort. This receptor was obtained from a man aged 25 to 40 in good health and CMV-seronegative. Source material: PBMCs. The V call is TRBV10-3, the J call TRBJ2-7; 7 bases fit TRBD2. CDR3 sequence: CASQETGGYEQYF. The CDR3 DNA follows: TGTGCCTCCCAAGAAACGGGGGGCTACGAGCAGTACTTC.